This TCR beta chain was identified in a study of control samples from healthy donors and cancer patients. Germline CDR1 and CDR2: SQVTM and ANQGSEA. CDR3 length: 14 amino acids. After removal of 7 bases from V and 5 bases from J, the junction contained 11 bases not matched to a gene. Assay: immunoSEQ multiplex PCR; the TCRdb copy retains only in-frame clones and omits some. Of 140,000 to 150,000 clones in the sample, 75% to 95% were seen once. The specimen sequenced was blood. The rearrangement uses TRBV29-1 and TRBJ1-1; TRBD1 agrees at 9 bases. This TCR came from a man under 40 in good health. The CDR3 region has the DNA TGCAGCGCCAGTTCGACAGGGGGTAGGACTGAAGCTTTCTTT. This encodes CSASSTGGRTEAFF.